This entry concerns a single TCR beta chain. Antigen unknown. The CDR3 runs to 14 residues. Germline CDR1 LNHDA, CDR2 SQIVND (reference sequence). Trimming left V 6 bases short and J 7 bases short, with 13 bases between. Sampled while nominally healthy, donors likely had unrecorded immune exposures. The record originates from a study of cytomegalovirus exposure and HLA in healthy donors. Study-level results: Cytomegalovirus association was listed for 164 TCR beta chains. Only CMV serostatus was available as immune exposure information.

The study ran its PCR with 60 Vbeta and 13 Jbeta primers. Original methodology: In a later analysis, around 10 million of 75 million to 90 million unique beta chains occurred in at least two donors. Produced via immunoSEQ multiplex PCR; TCRdb's table is partial and in-frame only. V, J and clone size reflect that table, while D and trimming were determined from the DNA. The sample carries 120,000 or so clones, about 78% recorded once. The chain joins TRBV19 to TRBJ1-6, with D possibly TRBD1 on 6 matching bases. Sample: PBMCs. This receptor was obtained from a female donor in good health and CMV-seronegative. DNA for the CDR3: TGTGCCAGTAGGGGGACACAGGGAAATTCACCCCTCCACTTT. Translating it yields CASRGTQGNSPLHF. Looking up the rest from reference TRBV19 and TRBJ1-6 gives the full variable domain: DGGITQSPKYLFRKEGQNVTLSCEQNLNHDAMYWYRQDPGQGLRLIYYSQIVNDFQKGDIAEGYSVSREKKESFPLTVTSAQKNPTAFYLCASRGTQGNSPLHFGNGTRLTVT.